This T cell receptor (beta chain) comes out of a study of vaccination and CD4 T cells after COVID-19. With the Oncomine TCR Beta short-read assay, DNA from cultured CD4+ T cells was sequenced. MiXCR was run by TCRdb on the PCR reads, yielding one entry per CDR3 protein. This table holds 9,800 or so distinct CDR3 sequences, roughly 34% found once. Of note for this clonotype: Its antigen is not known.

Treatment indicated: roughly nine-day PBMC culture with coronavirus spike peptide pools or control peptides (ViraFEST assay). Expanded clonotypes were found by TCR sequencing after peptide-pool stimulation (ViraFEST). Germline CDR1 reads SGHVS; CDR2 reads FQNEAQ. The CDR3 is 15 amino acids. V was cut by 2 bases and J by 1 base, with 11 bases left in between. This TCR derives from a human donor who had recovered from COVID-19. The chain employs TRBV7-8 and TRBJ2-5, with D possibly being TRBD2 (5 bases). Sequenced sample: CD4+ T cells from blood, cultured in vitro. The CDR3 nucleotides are TGTGCCAGCAGCTTACGGGAAAGCGGCCAAGAGACCCAGTACTTC. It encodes CASSLRESGQETQYF.